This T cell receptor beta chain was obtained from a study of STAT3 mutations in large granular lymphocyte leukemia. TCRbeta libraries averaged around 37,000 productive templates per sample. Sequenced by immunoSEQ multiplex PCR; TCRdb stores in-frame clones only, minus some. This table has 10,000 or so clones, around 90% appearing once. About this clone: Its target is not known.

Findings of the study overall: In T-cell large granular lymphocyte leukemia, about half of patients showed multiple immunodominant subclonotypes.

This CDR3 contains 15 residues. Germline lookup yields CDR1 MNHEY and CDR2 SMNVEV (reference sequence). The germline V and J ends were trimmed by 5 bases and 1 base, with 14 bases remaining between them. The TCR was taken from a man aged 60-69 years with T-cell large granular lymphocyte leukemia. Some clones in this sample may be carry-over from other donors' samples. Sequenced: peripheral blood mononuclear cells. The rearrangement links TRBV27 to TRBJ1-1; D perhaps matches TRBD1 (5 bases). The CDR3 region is CASSNPGLTNTEAFF. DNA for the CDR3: TGTGCCAGCAGTAACCCGGGACTCACGAACACTGAAGCTTTCTTT.